The rows below give T cell receptor beta chains drawn from one sample of a study of shared clonotypes between healthy human individuals. Using immunoSEQ multiplex PCR, the repertoire was profiled, and TCRdb retains in-frame clones only, with some absent. The sample holds 1.5 million to 2.5 million clones, roughly 95% seen once. The sequenced sample consisted of naive CD8+ T cells sorted from blood. The receptors were gathered from a man younger than 30 in good health. CDR3s include the opening cysteine and the closing phenylalanine or tryptophan. A D gene is named only where the DNA matches it firmly. A clone size is listed for some rows: how often the clone was seen (once, few, many), or a class if it is expanded.

J gene: TRBJ2-7; CDR3 length: 13; clone size: once; V gene: TRBV2; D gene: TRBD2; CDR3 protein: CASNLDSGGEQYF; CDR3 DNA: TGTGCCAGCAATCTCGACTCCGGGGGGGAGCAGTACTTC
J gene: TRBJ1-1; CDR3 length: 15; clone size: NA; V gene: TRBV6-1; D gene: NA; CDR3 protein: CASMTGPLKNTEAFF; CDR3 DNA: TGTGCCAGCATGACAGGACCTCTAAAAAACACTGAAGCTTTCTTT
J gene: TRBJ2-7; CDR3 length: 12; clone size: few; V gene: TRBV2; D gene: NA; CDR3 protein: CASSDRTYEQYF; CDR3 DNA: TGTGCCAGCAGTGACAGGACCTACGAGCAGTACTTC
J gene: TRBJ2-7; CDR3 length: 13; clone size: NA; V gene: TRBV6-1; D gene: NA; CDR3 protein: CASSEYGVYEQYF; CDR3 DNA: TGTGCCAGCAGTGAATACGGAGTCTACGAGCAGTACTTC
J gene: TRBJ2-1; CDR3 length: 14; clone size: NA; V gene: TRBV7-2; D gene: TRBD1; CDR3 protein: CASSGQGSYNEQFF; CDR3 DNA: TGTGCCAGCAGTGGACAGGGTTCCTACAATGAGCAGTTCTTC
J gene: TRBJ1-2; CDR3 length: 11; clone size: NA; V gene: TRBV6-6; D gene: NA; CDR3 protein: CASSTGNGYTF; CDR3 DNA: TGTGCCAGCAGTACCGGGAATGGCTACACCTTC
J gene: TRBJ1-2; CDR3 length: 13; clone size: NA; V gene: TRBV9; D gene: NA; CDR3 protein: CASSPGGYYGYTF; CDR3 DNA: TGTGCCAGCAGCCCCGGGGGGTACTATGGCTACACCTTC
J gene: TRBJ1-2; CDR3 length: 17; clone size: NA; V gene: TRBV19; D gene: NA; CDR3 protein: CASSPPIGTSPNYGYTF; CDR3 DNA: TGTGCCAGTAGTCCGCCGATTGGCACCTCCCCCAACTATGGCTACACCTTC
J gene: TRBJ2-1; CDR3 length: 15; clone size: NA; V gene: TRBV4-1; D gene: TRBD2; CDR3 protein: CASSQVGSGRVEQFF; CDR3 DNA: TGCGCCAGCAGCCAAGTTGGTAGCGGGAGGGTAGAGCAGTTCTTC
J gene: TRBJ2-2; CDR3 length: 14; clone size: NA; V gene: TRBV6-5; D gene: NA; CDR3 protein: CASSYSAFTGELFF; CDR3 DNA: TGTGCCAGCAGTTACTCCGCCTTCACCGGGGAGCTGTTTTTT
J gene: TRBJ2-7; CDR3 length: 11; clone size: NA; V gene: TRBV20-1; D gene: NA; CDR3 protein: CSADGEYEQYF; CDR3 DNA: TGCAGTGCCGACGGAGAGTACGAGCAGTACTTC
J gene: TRBJ2-7; CDR3 length: 16; clone size: NA; V gene: TRBV10-3; D gene: TRBD2; CDR3 protein: CAISDHGLAGIDEQYF; CDR3 DNA: TGTGCCATCAGTGACCACGGACTAGCGGGAATTGACGAGCAGTACTTC
J gene: TRBJ2-7; CDR3 length: 12; clone size: NA; V gene: TRBV6-6; D gene: NA; CDR3 protein: CATLGLSYEQYF; CDR3 DNA: TGTGCCACCTTGGGACTCTCCTACGAGCAGTACTTC
J gene: TRBJ1-1; CDR3 length: 13; clone size: NA; V gene: TRBV4-1; D gene: NA; CDR3 protein: CASSPREGYEAFF; CDR3 DNA: TGCGCCAGCAGCCCACGTGAGGGATATGAAGCTTTCTTT
J gene: TRBJ2-3; CDR3 length: 16; clone size: NA; V gene: TRBV9; D gene: NA; CDR3 protein: CASSAGDEGPTDTQYF; CDR3 DNA: TGTGCCAGCAGCGCGGGAGACGAGGGGCCCACAGATACGCAGTATTTT
J gene: TRBJ1-6; CDR3 length: 18; clone size: NA; V gene: TRBV19; D gene: NA; CDR3 protein: CASSIVPASSAYNSPLHF; CDR3 DNA: TGTGCCAGTAGTATAGTCCCAGCAAGCTCGGCCTATAATTCACCCCTCCACTTT
J gene: TRBJ1-4; CDR3 length: 14; clone size: once; V gene: TRBV9; D gene: NA; CDR3 protein: CASSQMGTNEKLFF; CDR3 DNA: TGTGCCAGCAGCCAGATGGGGACTAATGAAAAACTGTTTTTT
J gene: TRBJ2-3; CDR3 length: 16; clone size: NA; V gene: TRBV13; D gene: TRBD2; CDR3 protein: CASSLRGLAVEDTQYF; CDR3 DNA: TGTGCCAGCAGCTTAAGAGGACTAGCCGTAGAAGATACGCAGTATTTT
J gene: TRBJ2-3; CDR3 length: 17; clone size: NA; V gene: TRBV5-1; D gene: TRBD2; CDR3 protein: CASSPSATSGSTDTQYF; CDR3 DNA: TGCGCCAGCAGCCCTTCGGCGACTAGCGGGAGTACAGATACGCAGTATTTT
J gene: TRBJ2-5; CDR3 length: 17; clone size: NA; V gene: TRBV11-2; D gene: TRBD2; CDR3 protein: CASSLGGLAGVGETQYF; CDR3 DNA: TGTGCCAGCAGCTTAGGCGGACTAGCGGGAGTTGGAGAGACCCAGTACTTC
J gene: TRBJ2-1; CDR3 length: 13; clone size: NA; V gene: TRBV5-1; D gene: NA; CDR3 protein: CASSLEDSNEQFF; CDR3 DNA: TGCGCCAGCAGCTTGGAGGACAGCAATGAGCAGTTCTTC
J gene: TRBJ2-3; CDR3 length: 15; clone size: NA; V gene: TRBV7-6; D gene: NA; CDR3 protein: CASTPGPRVGDTQYF; CDR3 DNA: TGTGCCAGCACCCCGGGACCCCGGGTCGGAGATACGCAGTATTTT
J gene: TRBJ2-1; CDR3 length: 14; clone size: NA; V gene: TRBV4-1; D gene: NA; CDR3 protein: CASSQDGASNEQFF; CDR3 DNA: TGCGCCAGCAGCCAAGATGGGGCTAGCAATGAGCAGTTCTTC
J gene: TRBJ2-1; CDR3 length: 16; clone size: NA; V gene: TRBV5-1; D gene: TRBD2; CDR3 protein: CASSSGLAPSYNEQFF; CDR3 DNA: TGCGCCAGCAGCTCGGGACTAGCTCCCTCCTACAATGAGCAGTTCTTC
J gene: TRBJ2-1; CDR3 length: 17; clone size: NA; V gene: TRBV4-3; D gene: TRBD2; CDR3 protein: CASSQDLELAFHNEQFF; CDR3 DNA: TGCGCCAGCAGCCAAGATTTGGAACTAGCGTTCCACAATGAGCAGTTCTTC
J gene: TRBJ2-1; CDR3 length: 15; clone size: NA; V gene: TRBV6-5; D gene: NA; CDR3 protein: CASSGLGGSYNEQFF; CDR3 DNA: TGTGCCAGCAGTGGCCTGGGCGGCTCCTACAATGAGCAGTTCTTC
J gene: TRBJ1-1; CDR3 length: 14; clone size: NA; V gene: TRBV4-3; D gene: NA; CDR3 protein: CASSQDTVNTEAFF; CDR3 DNA: TGCGCCAGCAGCCAAGATACAGTGAACACTGAAGCTTTCTTT
J gene: TRBJ1-1; CDR3 length: 16; clone size: NA; V gene: TRBV4-1; D gene: TRBD1; CDR3 protein: CASSQVGGQGLRVAFF; CDR3 DNA: TGCGCCAGCAGCCAAGTCGGGGGACAGGGGCTGAGAGTAGCTTTCTTT
J gene: TRBJ1-5; CDR3 length: 14; clone size: NA; V gene: TRBV6-4; D gene: TRBD1; CDR3 protein: CASSDSGGMGPQHF; CDR3 DNA: TGTGCCAGCAGTGACTCAGGGGGCATGGGGCCCCAGCATTTT
J gene: TRBJ1-4; CDR3 length: 14; clone size: NA; V gene: TRBV28; D gene: NA; CDR3 protein: CASSLQGRNEKLFF; CDR3 DNA: TGTGCCAGCAGTCTACAGGGTCGGAATGAAAAACTGTTTTTT
J gene: TRBJ2-2; CDR3 length: 13; clone size: NA; V gene: TRBV9; D gene: NA; CDR3 protein: CASSVVLTGELFF; CDR3 DNA: TGTGCCAGCAGCGTAGTCCTCACCGGGGAGCTGTTTTTT
J gene: TRBJ1-1; CDR3 length: 15; clone size: NA; V gene: TRBV7-6; D gene: NA; CDR3 protein: CASSLYDERSTEAFF; CDR3 DNA: TGTGCCAGCAGCTTATATGACGAGAGGAGCACTGAAGCTTTCTTT
J gene: TRBJ2-3; CDR3 length: 16; clone size: NA; V gene: TRBV11-2; D gene: NA; CDR3 protein: CASSSRPKTSTDTQYF; CDR3 DNA: TGTGCCAGCAGCTCACGACCGAAGACTAGCACAGATACGCAGTATTTT
J gene: TRBJ2-5; CDR3 length: 13; clone size: few; V gene: TRBV27; D gene: TRBD2; CDR3 protein: CASSFGGGETQYF; CDR3 DNA: TGTGCCAGCAGTTTCGGGGGGGGAGAGACCCAGTACTTC
J gene: TRBJ1-6; CDR3 length: 12; clone size: few; V gene: TRBV7-9; D gene: NA; CDR3 protein: CASSSQNSPLHF; CDR3 DNA: TGTGCCAGCAGCTCACAGAATTCACCCCTCCACTTT
J gene: TRBJ2-7; CDR3 length: 12; clone size: NA; V gene: TRBV6-6; D gene: NA; CDR3 protein: CASSYDGYEQYF; CDR3 DNA: TGTGCCAGCAGTTACGATGGTTACGAGCAGTACTTC
J gene: TRBJ2-1; CDR3 length: 16; clone size: NA; V gene: TRBV7-6; D gene: TRBD2; CDR3 protein: CASTEGVAGVVDEQFF; CDR3 DNA: TGTGCCAGCACCGAGGGGGTAGCGGGAGTGGTTGATGAGCAGTTCTTC
J gene: TRBJ2-7; CDR3 length: 13; clone size: NA; V gene: TRBV7-9; D gene: TRBD1; CDR3 protein: CASTFSTGVEQYF; CDR3 DNA: TGTGCCAGCACCTTTAGCACAGGGGTCGAGCAGTACTTC
J gene: TRBJ1-6; CDR3 length: 14; clone size: NA; V gene: TRBV11-2; D gene: TRBD1; CDR3 protein: CASSSGQGNSPLHF; CDR3 DNA: TGTGCCAGCAGCTCGGGACAGGGCAATTCACCCCTCCACTTT
J gene: TRBJ2-5; CDR3 length: 11; clone size: NA; V gene: TRBV5-5; D gene: NA; CDR3 protein: CASSSTETQYF; CDR3 DNA: TGTGCCAGCAGCTCTACTGAGACCCAGTACTTC
J gene: TRBJ2-1; CDR3 length: 14; clone size: NA; V gene: TRBV4-1; D gene: NA; CDR3 protein: CASSQVGWANEQFF; CDR3 DNA: TGCGCCAGCAGCCAAGTAGGGTGGGCCAATGAGCAGTTCTTC
J gene: TRBJ1-2; CDR3 length: 16; clone size: NA; V gene: TRBV7-9; D gene: NA; CDR3 protein: CASTLAVAVPNYGYTF; CDR3 DNA: TGTGCCAGCACCCTTGCAGTCGCGGTACCTAACTATGGCTACACCTTC
J gene: TRBJ2-3; CDR3 length: 16; clone size: once; V gene: TRBV4-1; D gene: TRBD2; CDR3 protein: CASSQGTSGGKDTQYF; CDR3 DNA: TGCGCCAGCAGCCAAGGGACTAGCGGGGGGAAGGATACGCAGTATTTT
J gene: TRBJ2-5; CDR3 length: 14; clone size: NA; V gene: TRBV7-9; D gene: NA; CDR3 protein: CASSSVGVGETQYF; CDR3 DNA: TGTGCCAGCAGCTCCGTCGGGGTGGGTGAGACCCAGTACTTC
J gene: TRBJ2-1; CDR3 length: 13; clone size: NA; V gene: TRBV10-3; D gene: TRBD1; CDR3 protein: CAARDRGDNEQFF; CDR3 DNA: TGTGCCGCCCGGGACAGGGGTGACAATGAGCAGTTCTTC
J gene: TRBJ2-1; CDR3 length: 15; clone size: NA; V gene: TRBV28; D gene: NA; CDR3 protein: CASSFLTGLGNEQFF; CDR3 DNA: TGTGCCAGCAGTTTCTTGACAGGCCTGGGCAATGAGCAGTTCTTC
J gene: TRBJ2-2; CDR3 length: 14; clone size: once; V gene: TRBV19; D gene: NA; CDR3 protein: CASSPVVDGGRLFF; CDR3 DNA: TGTGCCAGTAGTCCCGTCGTGGACGGGGGGCGGCTGTTTTTT